The rows below give T cell receptor beta chains drawn from one sample of a study of blood T cell repertoires in COVID-19. Clones were sequenced by immunoSEQ multiplex PCR, and TCRdb holds only the in-frame ones, with some missing. The table records 310,000 or so clones, roughly 87% of them present only once. What was sequenced was PBMCs or T cells enriched from blood (not recorded which). The source of these receptors is a woman younger than 30 who had recovered from COVID-19. CDR3s include the opening cysteine and the closing phenylalanine or tryptophan. Fields, in order: V gene, clone size, D gene, CDR3 length, J gene, CDR3 DNA, CDR3 protein. D genes are given only for firm matches. The size of a clone is reported for some rows only, either as once, few or many, or as a class for expanded clones.

>TRBV18|.|.|15|TRBJ2-3
TGTGCCAGCTCACCGACTAGAGGTACCTCTTATACGCAGTATTTT
CASSPTRGTSYTQYF
>TRBV9|.|.|14|TRBJ2-2
TGTGCCAGCAGCCCGCGAGGAGGGCACGGGGAGCTGTTTTTT
CASSPRGGHGELFF
>TRBV6-5|few|.|15|TRBJ1-2
TGTGCCAGCAGTTACTCGACGGCCAGGGACTATGGCTACACCTTC
CASSYSTARDYGYTF
>TRBV6-6|.|.|15|TRBJ2-2
TGTGCCAGCAGTTACCAGGCAGGGGGACTGGGGGAGCTGTTTTTT
CASSYQAGGLGELFF
>TRBV5-4|.|TRBD1|15|TRBJ2-3
TGTGCCAGCAGCACCGGGGACAGGTTGGCAGATACGCAGTATTTT
CASSTGDRLADTQYF
>TRBV10-3|.|TRBD1|15|TRBJ2-3
TGTGCCATCAGGGGGGACAGGGGATCGGAAGATACGCAGTATTTT
CAIRGDRGSEDTQYF
>TRBV13|.|.|18|TRBJ2-1
TGTGCCAGCAGCTTAGTCCCCTTGGGCGCCCGGGGGAACAGTGAGCAGTTCTTC
CASSLVPLGARGNSEQFF
>TRBV28|.|.|13|TRBJ1-1
TGTGCCAGCAGTTTATTTGGGCAGCCAGGAGCTTTCTTT
CASSLFGQPGAFF
>TRBV4-3|.|TRBD1|13|TRBJ1-1
TGCGCCAGCAGCCCCCAGGGGGGCACTGAAGCTTTCTTT
CASSPQGGTEAFF
>TRBV5-1|.|TRBD1|14|TRBJ1-2
TGCGCCAGCAGCGACCCTGGGGACAGCTATGGCTACACCTTC
CASSDPGDSYGYTF
>TRBV10-3|.|.|15|TRBJ2-7
TGTGCCATCAGGGGGGGGACAAGTCCTACCTACGAGCAGTACTTC
CAIRGGTSPTYEQYF
>TRBV7-2|few|TRBD2|14|TRBJ2-5
TGTGCCAGCAGACGCGGGGGTAACCAAGAGACCCAGTACTTC
CASRRGGNQETQYF
>TRBV7-3|.|TRBD1|16|TRBJ2-3
TGTGCCAGCAGCCAAAACCCGGGACAGTTAACAGATACGCAGTATTTT
CASSQNPGQLTDTQYF
>TRBV30|.|.|12|TRBJ2-3
TGTGCCTGGACAGCGAGCACAGATACGCAGTATTTT
CAWTASTDTQYF
>TRBV19|.|.|15|TRBJ1-1
TGTGCCAGTAGTCCACAACAGGGACGGAGCACTGAAGCTTTCTTT
CASSPQQGRSTEAFF
>TRBV27|once|TRBD1|14|TRBJ1-6
TGTGCCAGCAGTTGGACAGGGGGGAATTCACCCCTCCACTTT
CASSWTGGNSPLHF
>TRBV28|.|.|12|TRBJ1-2
TGTGCCAGCCGGACTGCTAACTATGGCTACACCTTC
CASRTANYGYTF
>TRBV9|.|.|17|TRBJ2-7
TGTGCCAGCAGCGTAGCTTTAAGGGGCAGGGCTGACGACGAGCAGTACTTC
CASSVALRGRADDEQYF
>TRBV2|.|.|13|TRBJ2-1
TGTGCCAGCAGCGAAATAGGGGGGGCTGAGCAGTTCTTC
CASSEIGGAEQFF
>TRBV3-1/TRBV3-2|.|.|15|TRBJ2-5
TGTGCCAGCAGCCAACCTAAACAGGGCCAGGAGACCCAGTACTTC
CASSQPKQGQETQYF
>TRBV6-2/TRBV6-3|.|.|17|TRBJ1-2
TGTGCCAGCAGCCTTGGAGAACTGACAGAGCGCCGTATCCGCTACACCTTC
CASSLGELTERRIRYTF
>TRBV7-2|.|.|13|TRBJ1-3
TGTGCCAGCAGCTTAGCTTCAGGAAACACCATATATTTT
CASSLASGNTIYF
>TRBV15|.|.|15|TRBJ1-5
TGTGCCACCAGCAGAGATAAAACAGAAGGTCAGCCCCAGCATTTT
CATSRDKTEGQPQHF
>TRBV9|.|.|15|TRBJ1-4
TGTGCCAGCAGCGTAGCTTCTGGGTGGAGGGAAAAACTGTTTTTT
CASSVASGWREKLFF
>TRBV25-1|.|.|16|TRBJ2-7
TGTGCCAGCAGAACCAGCGCCGCAGGGAGGTCCTACGAGCAGTACTTC
CASRTSAAGRSYEQYF
>TRBV6-5|.|.|15|TRBJ1-3
TGTGCCAGCAGTTCCCTCGGGGTCTCTGGAAACACCATATATTTT
CASSSLGVSGNTIYF
>TRBV5-6|.|TRBD1|14|TRBJ1-2
TGTGCCAGCAGCAAGGGACAGGCCAACTATGGCTACACCTTC
CASSKGQANYGYTF
>TRBV27|.|.|13|TRBJ2-7
TGTGCCAGCAGGGGCTTCGACTCCTACGAGCAGTACTTC
CASRGFDSYEQYF
>TRBV20-1|.|.|11|TRBJ1-2
TGCAGTGCTCCACAGGGATATGGCTACACCTTC
CSAPQGYGYTF
>TRBV10-3|.|.|12|TRBJ2-1
TGTGCCATCAGTGAGTCGATAGCAAGGCAGTTCTTC
CAISESIARQFF
>TRBV7-9|few|.|13|TRBJ2-5
TGTGCCAGCAAAAGAGGGGGTCAAGAGACCCAGTACTTC
CASKRGGQETQYF
>TRBV7-2|.|.|15|TRBJ1-5
TGTGTCAGCAGCTTCGGGCAGGGAAGCAATCAGCCCCAGCATTTT
CVSSFGQGSNQPQHF
>TRBV11-3|.|.|15|TRBJ2-1
TGTGCCAGCAGCTCCAGGGGAGGACTAGTTGGTGAGCAGTTCTTC
CASSSRGGLVGEQFF
>TRBV7-3|.|TRBD2|15|TRBJ2-1
TGTGCCAGCAGCCCTTTCGGCGGGAGGTACAATGAGCAGTTCTTC
CASSPFGGRYNEQFF
>TRBV28|.|TRBD1|12|TRBJ1-5
TGTGCCAGCTTGACAGGGAATCAGCCCCAGCATTTT
CASLTGNQPQHF
>TRBV25-1|once|TRBD1|14|TRBJ1-6
TGTGCCAGCTCTTGGACAGGCAGTAATTCACCCCTCCACTTT
CASSWTGSNSPLHF
>TRBV10-1|.|TRBD2|13|TRBJ2-3
TGCGCCACCTTTAGCGGGAGCGGAGATACGCAGTATTTT
CATFSGSGDTQYF
>TRBV6-5|.|TRBD1|15|TRBJ1-1
TGTGCCAGCAGACTACAGGGGGCCGGGAACACTGAAGCTTTCTTT
CASRLQGAGNTEAFF
>TRBV9|.|TRBD1|16|TRBJ2-5
TGTGCCAGCAGCGTAGGGACAGGTCTCAGGCAAGAGACCCAGTACTTC
CASSVGTGLRQETQYF
>TRBV6-4|.|.|14|TRBJ2-2
TGTGCCAGCAGTGAGCGGCCGAACACCGGGGAGCTGTTTTTT
CASSERPNTGELFF
>TRBV19|few|TRBD1|15|TRBJ1-2
TGTGCCAGTAGTGTACAGGGGGCCACCTACTATGGCTACACCTTC
CASSVQGATYYGYTF
>TRBV7-3|.|.|16|TRBJ2-7
TGTGCCAGCAGCTTAGGAGGCCAGGGGTACGGGTACGAGCAGTACTTC
CASSLGGQGYGYEQYF